This entry describes one TCR beta chain. Its antigen is unidentified. This sample stems from a study of T cell responses to AZD1222 COVID-19 vaccine. Notes on the study in general: Spike regions recognized by vaccine-associated CD4 TCRs spanned the protein, led by 160-218 and 743-854. Increases in Spike-specific TCR breadth and depth were seen after two AZD1222 doses.

The CDR3 is 13 amino acids. Trimming pared 6 bases from V and 7 bases from J, leaving 15 bases between. Profiled with immunoSEQ multiplex PCR; TCRdb holds only in-frame clones, not every one. The profile shows roughly 100,000 clones, 85% to 90% of them singletons. This material consisted of peripheral blood, taken on day 0 of AZD1222 vaccination. This chain connects TRBV12-3 or TRBV12-4 to TRBJ1-2; TRBD1 is a possible D gene (6 bases). The clonotype was recovered from an adult in good health. CDR3 nucleotide sequence: TGTGCCAGCAGATCCCTCGACAGGAGTGGCTACACCTTC. The encoded protein is CASRSLDRSGYTF.